This entry lists 12 T cell receptor beta chains sequenced from one sample in a study of T cells in women clearing cervical HPV infection. Measured with immunoSEQ multiplex PCR; TCRdb has only the in-frame clones, and not every one. This specimen shows 25,000 to 35,000 clones; the ten leading clones hold 15% to 20%. The sequencing input was blood buffy coat. The receptors shown here come from a woman aged 18 to 75 with a cervical HPV16 infection that either progressed to CIN3+ or cleared (not recorded which).

This CDR3 is CASSEIPDTEKLFF. The covered CDR3 bases are TGTGCCAGCAGTGAAATTCCGGACACCGAAAAA. V gene TRBV6-1 combines with J gene TRBJ1-4; TRBD1 is a possible D gene (5 bases). The CDR3 goes on 3 residues after the read ends, and that part is filled in from the germline J gene. Germline V gene sequence: CDR1 MNHNS, CDR2 SASEGT. Trimming shortened V by 2 bases and J by 8 bases, and 12 bases separated the two germline ends. The CDR3 contains 14 residues.

With respect to this clone: Read data end 3 residues before the CDR3 end; the end is taken from the germline J gene. This sequence joins TRBV7-3 and TRBJ2-6; tentatively, D is TRBD1 (6 bases). Germline V CDR1 and CDR2: SGHTA, FQGTGA. The CDR3 has 15 residues. With 10 bases removed from V and 0 bases from J, the gap between germline ends came to 13 bases. The CDR3 reads CATAIGGSGANVLTF. Incomplete CDR3 DNA: TGTGCCACCGCAATAGGGGGCTCTGGGGCCAACGTC.

For this clone: Sequencing ends 3 residues short of the CDR3 end; the germline J gene provides the rest. V usage is TRBV7-3 and J usage is TRBJ1-1; a possible D gene is TRBD1 (6 bases). V lost 5 bases and J lost 0, with 10 bases in between. The CDR3 has 14 residues. The germline CDR1 and CDR2 sequences are SGHTA and FQGTGA. CDR3 residues: CASSRSGVNTEAFF. The sequenced CDR3 bases are TGTGCCAGCAGCCGATCAGGGGTGAACACTGAA.

With regard to this clone: Read data end 3 residues before the CDR3 end; the end is taken from the germline J gene. The V and J genes are TRBV7-9 and TRBJ1-4, with 7 bases that match TRBD1. This CDR3 spans 14 amino acids. Germline-derived CDR1 and CDR2 are SEHNR and FQNEAQ (reference sequence). The CDR3 here is CASSVQGQQSPLFF. The sequenced part of the CDR3 DNA is TGTGCCAGCAGCGTACAGGGGCAGCAATCACCA.

A remark on this clone: The read falls 3 residues short of the CDR3 end, and the missing part is taken from the germline J gene. The genes are TRBV20-1 and TRBJ1-1; TRBD1 matches 9 bases. V dropped 6 bases and J dropped 3; count of bases not matched to a gene: 11. This CDR3 has 15 residues. Per germline, CDR1 DFQATT and CDR2 SNEGSKA (reference sequence). CDR3 DNA (partial): TGCAGTGCATCAACAGGGGGCGCAAAGGACACTGAA. Protein product: CSASTGGAKDTE. In full, the CDR3 reads CSASTGGAKDTEAFF.

Points on this clone: The DNA ends 3 residues before the CDR3 does, and the rest of the CDR3 is filled in from the germline J gene. V usage is TRBV7-8 and J usage is TRBJ2-5, with D perhaps matching TRBD2 (6 bases). The CDR3 totals 13 residues. The germline V gene has CDR1 SGHVS and CDR2 FQNEAQ. Trimming cost V 4 bases and J 2 bases, with 8 bases left between them. CDR3 in amino acids: CASSSGLQETQYF. Partial CDR3 DNA: TGTGCCAGCAGCTCGGGACTGCAAGAGACC.

Details on this clone: The observed sequence ends 3 residues before the CDR3 terminus, with the missing tail filled in from the germline J gene. This chain links TRBV7-3 with TRBJ2-5; D ambiguous. V was clipped by 5 bases and J by 4 bases, with 11 bases between them. The V gene's germline CDR1 is SGHTA and CDR2 FQGTGA. The CDR3 length is 13 residues. The CDR3: CASSPRPGETQYF. The DNA read from the CDR3 is TGTGCCAGCAGCCCCCGCCCCGGAGAGACC.

A remark on this clone: The read stops 3 residues short of the end of the CDR3; the missing end is completed from the germline J gene. V usage is TRBV7-3 and J usage is TRBJ2-5, with D possibly being TRBD1 (6 bases). The germline gives CDR1 SGHTA, CDR2 FQGTGA. This CDR3 has 15 residues. The ends were cut back, 0 bases at V and 2 bases at J, with 10 bases in the middle. The CDR3 loop reads CASSLTGTSQETQYF. CDR3 DNA, as far as it was read: TGTGCCAGCAGCTTAACCGGGACATCACAAGAGACC. The whole variable domain, remainder taken from reference TRBV7-3 and TRBJ2-5, is GAGVSQTPSNKVTEKGKYVELRCDPISGHTALYWYRQSLGQGPEFLIYFQGTGAADDSGLPNDRFFAVRPEGSVSTLKIQRTERGDSAVYLCASSLTGTSQETQYFGPGTRLLVL.

As regards this clone: The read stops 3 residues short of the end of the CDR3; the missing end is completed from the germline J gene. The chain recombines TRBV20-1 with TRBJ1-1, with 7 bases that match TRBD1. CDR3 length: 15 residues. CDR1 and CDR2 (germline): DFQATT, SNEGSKA (reference sequence). V trimming: 4 bases; J trimming: 0 bases; junction bases outside the gene matches: 8. The part of the CDR3 DNA that was read is TGCAGTGCTATTAGGGACAGCCCTTTGAACACTGAA. Protein: CSAIRDSPLNTE. The CDR3 reads in full as CSAIRDSPLNTEAFF.

Worth noting for this clone: From the germline J gene comes the end of the CDR3, since the read stops 3 residues before it. This rearrangement joins TRBV19 to TRBJ1-1, with D tentatively TRBD1 (6 bases). V was shortened by 4 bases and J by 6 bases, with 9 bases between the two germline ends. CDR3 length: 12 amino acids. CDR1 and CDR2 from the germline V gene are LNHDA and SQIVND (reference sequence). The CDR3 here is CASSTQGSEAFF. Partial CDR3 DNA: TGTGCCAGTAGTACACAGGGATCTGAA.

Points on this clone: The read halts 3 residues ahead of the CDR3 end, with the missing end drawn from the germline J gene. The chain links TRBV18 to TRBJ1-2; TRBD1 aligns across 8 bases. The CDR3 has 12 amino acids. Germline V lookup: CDR1 KGHSH, CDR2 LQKENI. This CDR3 is CASSPGQGSYTF. CDR3 bases read: TGTGCCAGCTCACCAGGACAGGGAAGT.

Comments on this clone: The read ends 3 residues shy of where the CDR3 ends; the end is completed using the germline J gene. The V call is TRBV30, the J call TRBJ2-2; TRBD2 aligns across 8 bases. The V gene's germline CDR1 is GTSNPN and CDR2 SVGIG (reference sequence). CDR3 length equals 15 residues. The sequenced CDR3 bases are TGTGCCTGGAGTGTCGGGGGGGCAGGGGCCAACGTG. This translates into CAWSVGGAGANV. The complete CDR3 reads CAWSVGGAGANVLFF.